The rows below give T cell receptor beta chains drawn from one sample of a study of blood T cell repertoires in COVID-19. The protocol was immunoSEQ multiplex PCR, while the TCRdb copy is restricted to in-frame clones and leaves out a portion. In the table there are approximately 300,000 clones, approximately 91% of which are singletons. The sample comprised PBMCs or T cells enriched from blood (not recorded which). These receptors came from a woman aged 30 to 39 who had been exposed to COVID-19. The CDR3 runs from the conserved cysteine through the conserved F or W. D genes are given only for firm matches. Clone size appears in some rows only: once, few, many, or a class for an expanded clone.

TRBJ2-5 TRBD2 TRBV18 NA CASSPTPLAGGPQETQYF TGTGCCAGCTCACCAACCCCCCTAGCGGGGGGGCCGCAAGAGACCCAGTACTTC
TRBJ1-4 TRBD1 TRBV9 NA CASSVRTGGADEKLFF TGTGCCAGCAGCGTGAGGACAGGGGGCGCCGATGAAAAACTGTTTTTT
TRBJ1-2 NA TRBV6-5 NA CASSYSGRGYGYTF TGTGCCAGCAGTTACTCAGGCAGGGGCTATGGCTACACCTTC
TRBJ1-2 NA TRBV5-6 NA CASSLVDGYTF TGTGCCAGCAGCTTGGTAGATGGCTACACCTTC
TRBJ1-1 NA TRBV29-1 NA CSVAALNTEAFF TGCAGCGTCGCGGCGCTTAACACTGAAGCTTTCTTT
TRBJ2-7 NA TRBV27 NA CASSSRVTYEQYF TGTGCCAGCAGTTCGCGGGTTACCTACGAGCAGTACTTC
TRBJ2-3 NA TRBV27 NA CASSLSGAADTQYF TGTGCCAGCAGTTTATCGGGGGCGGCAGATACGCAGTATTTT
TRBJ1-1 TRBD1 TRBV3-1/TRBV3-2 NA CASSQDFTGQGTTEAFF TGTGCCAGCAGCCAAGATTTTACTGGACAGGGAACCACTGAAGCTTTCTTT
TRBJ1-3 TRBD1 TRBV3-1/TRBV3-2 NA CASSQEGTASRNTIYF TGTGCCAGCAGCCAAGAAGGGACAGCGAGTAGAAACACCATATATTTT
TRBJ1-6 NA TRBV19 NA CASNWGDNSPLHF TGTGCCAGTAATTGGGGGGATAATTCACCCCTCCACTTT
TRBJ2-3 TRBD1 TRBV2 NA CASGGQGYEDTQYF TGTGCCAGCGGAGGACAGGGGTATGAAGATACGCAGTATTTT
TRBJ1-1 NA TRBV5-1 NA CASSYVAGTEAFF TGCGCCAGCAGCTACGTGGCAGGCACTGAAGCTTTCTTT
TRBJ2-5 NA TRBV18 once CASSREVKTQYF TGTGCCAGCTCACGTGAGGTGAAGACCCAGTACTTC
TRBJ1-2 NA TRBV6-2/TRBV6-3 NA CASSNTQGGDGYTF TGTGCCAGCAGTAACACACAGGGTGGTGATGGCTACACCTTC
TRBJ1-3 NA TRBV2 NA CASSERYFSGNTIYF TGTGCCAGCAGTGAACGGTACTTCTCTGGAAACACCATATATTTT
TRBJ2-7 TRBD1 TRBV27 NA CASSPGQGPYEQYF TGTGCCAGCAGTCCGGGACAGGGCCCCTACGAGCAGTACTTC
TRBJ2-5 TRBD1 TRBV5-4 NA CASSLETGVWGEETQYF TGTGCCAGCAGCTTGGAAACAGGGGTTTGGGGAGAAGAGACCCAGTACTTC
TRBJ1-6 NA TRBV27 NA CASPRVGGADSPLHF TGTGCCAGCCCCCGGGTGGGGGGGGCTGACTCACCCCTCCACTTT
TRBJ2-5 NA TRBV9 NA CASREGAWETQYF TGTGCCAGCAGAGAAGGGGCGTGGGAGACCCAGTACTTC
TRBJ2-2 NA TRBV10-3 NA CATLRPGLKIGELFF TGTGCCACCTTAAGACCGGGACTGAAGATCGGGGAGCTGTTTTTT
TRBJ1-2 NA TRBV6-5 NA CASSYSRGSYGYTF TGTGCCAGCAGTTACTCGAGGGGGAGCTATGGCTACACCTTC
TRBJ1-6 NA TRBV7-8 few CASSLGREGSPLHF TGTGCCAGCAGCTTAGGCAGGGAGGGTTCACCCCTCCACTTT
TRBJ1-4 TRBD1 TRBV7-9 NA CASSPDRGTNEKLFF TGTGCCAGCAGCCCCGACAGGGGCACTAATGAAAAACTGTTTTTT
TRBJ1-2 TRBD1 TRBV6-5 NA CASIQPGQGLYTF TGTGCCAGCATACAACCGGGACAGGGGTTATACACCTTC
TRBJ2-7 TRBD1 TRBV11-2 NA CASSFDRGTYEQYF TGTGCCAGCAGCTTTGACAGGGGAACCTACGAGCAGTACTTC
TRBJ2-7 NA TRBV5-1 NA CASSLRSLGLYEQYF TGCGCCAGCAGCTTGAGGAGTCTTGGCCTTTACGAGCAGTACTTC
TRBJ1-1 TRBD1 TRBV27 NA CASSFAGGLNTEAFF TGTGCCAGCAGTTTCGCAGGGGGCCTGAACACTGAAGCTTTCTTT
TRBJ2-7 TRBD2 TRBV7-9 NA CASSPRGWEGDHEQYF TGTGCCAGCAGTCCCCGGGGATGGGAGGGTGACCACGAGCAGTACTTC
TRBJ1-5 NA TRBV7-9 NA CASSLGPSGFFAYQPQHF TGTGCCAGCAGCTTAGGGCCGTCGGGATTTTTCGCTTATCAGCCCCAGCATTTT
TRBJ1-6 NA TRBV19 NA CASSSTETAIKNSPLHF TGTGCCAGTAGTAGCACCGAGACAGCTATTAAGAATTCACCCCTCCACTTT
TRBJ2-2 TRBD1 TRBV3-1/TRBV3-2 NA CASSPRTGRTGELFF TGTGCCAGCAGCCCCCGGACAGGGCGCACCGGGGAGCTGTTTTTT
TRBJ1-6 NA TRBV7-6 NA CASSWGKGSPLHF TGTGCCAGCAGCTGGGGTAAGGGGTCACCCCTCCACTTT
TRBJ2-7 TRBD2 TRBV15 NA CATSRDLGGSYEQYF TGTGCCACCAGCAGAGATCTGGGGGGGTCCTACGAGCAGTACTTC
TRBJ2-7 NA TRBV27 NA CASSLYPRGEQYF TGTGCCAGCAGCTTATACCCTCGGGGCGAGCAGTACTTC
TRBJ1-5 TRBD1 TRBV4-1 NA CASSQDGTGRGPQHF TGCGCCAGCAGCCAAGATGGGACAGGGAGAGGGCCCCAGCATTTT
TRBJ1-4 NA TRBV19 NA CASSSGTLHIEKLFF TGTGCCAGTAGTTCCGGGACATTACACATCGAAAAACTGTTTTTT
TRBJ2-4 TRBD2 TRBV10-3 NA CAISSGTSGNQYF TGTGCCATCAGTTCCGGGACTAGCGGTAATCAGTACTTC
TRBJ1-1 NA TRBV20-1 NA CSAMGGTEAFF TGCAGCGCTATGGGGGGCACTGAAGCTTTCTTT
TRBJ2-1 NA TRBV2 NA CAASSGAGYNEQFF TGTGCCGCGAGTTCAGGGGCAGGGTACAATGAGCAGTTCTTC
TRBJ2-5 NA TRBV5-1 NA CASSPGVQETQYF TGCGCCAGCAGCCCGGGGGTTCAAGAGACCCAGTACTTC
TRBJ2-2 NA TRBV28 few CASRAWNTGELFF TGTGCCAGCAGGGCCTGGAACACCGGGGAGCTGTTTTTT
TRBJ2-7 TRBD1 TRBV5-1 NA CASSLGGRPGYEQYF TGCGCCAGCAGCTTAGGGGGCCGCCCGGGGTACGAGCAGTACTTC
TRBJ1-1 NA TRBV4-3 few CASSPRDVLGASEAFF TGCGCCAGCAGCCCCAGGGATGTACTGGGGGCCTCTGAAGCTTTCTTT
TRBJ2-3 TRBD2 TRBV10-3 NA CAINRLAGGPGDTQYF TGTGCCATCAATAGACTAGCGGGGGGGCCAGGAGATACGCAGTATTTT
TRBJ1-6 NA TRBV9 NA CASSVDPVSPLHF TGTGCCAGCAGCGTAGATCCTGTTTCACCCCTCCACTTT
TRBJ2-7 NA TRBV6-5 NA CASRDYLKLEGEQYF TGTGCCAGCAGAGACTACCTAAAACTGGAGGGCGAGCAGTACTTC
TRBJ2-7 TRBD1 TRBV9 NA CASSVEGTGDEQYF TGTGCCAGCAGCGTAGAAGGGACAGGGGACGAGCAGTACTTC
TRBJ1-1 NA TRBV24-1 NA CATIRGNTEAFF TGTGCCACCATTCGGGGGAACACTGAAGCTTTCTTT
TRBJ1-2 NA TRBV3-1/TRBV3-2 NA CASSHLSRVDGYTF TGTGCCAGCAGCCATTTAAGCAGGGTTGATGGCTACACCTTC
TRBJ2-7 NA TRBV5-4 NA CASSASDWNSYEQYF TGTGCCAGCAGCGCTAGCGACTGGAACTCCTACGAGCAGTACTTC
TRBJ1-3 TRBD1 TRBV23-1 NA CASGPDRESGNTIYF TGCGCCAGCGGTCCCGACAGGGAGTCTGGAAACACCATATATTTT
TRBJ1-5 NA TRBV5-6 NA CASSLGGEDQPQHF TGTGCCAGCAGCTTGGGTGGGGAGGATCAGCCCCAGCATTTT
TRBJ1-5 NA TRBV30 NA CAWSVFYNQPQHF TGTGCCTGGAGTGTTTTTTACAATCAGCCCCAGCATTTT
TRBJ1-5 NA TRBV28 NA CASSFLNQPQHF TGTGCCAGCAGTTTCCTCAATCAGCCCCAGCATTTT
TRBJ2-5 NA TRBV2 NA CASSEGRKETQYF TGTGCCAGCAGTGAGGGCCGAAAAGAGACCCAGTACTTC
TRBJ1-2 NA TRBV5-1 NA CASAPSSGRRVHYGYTF TGCGCCAGCGCCCCCTCCTCGGGGCGGAGGGTTCACTATGGCTACACCTTC
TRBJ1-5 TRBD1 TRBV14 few CASSQTGIWSSNQPQHF TGTGCCAGCAGCCAGACAGGGATATGGAGTAGCAATCAGCCCCAGCATTTT
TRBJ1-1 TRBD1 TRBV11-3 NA CASSLGGQGATEAFF TGTGCCAGCAGCTTGGGAGGACAGGGGGCCACTGAAGCTTTCTTT